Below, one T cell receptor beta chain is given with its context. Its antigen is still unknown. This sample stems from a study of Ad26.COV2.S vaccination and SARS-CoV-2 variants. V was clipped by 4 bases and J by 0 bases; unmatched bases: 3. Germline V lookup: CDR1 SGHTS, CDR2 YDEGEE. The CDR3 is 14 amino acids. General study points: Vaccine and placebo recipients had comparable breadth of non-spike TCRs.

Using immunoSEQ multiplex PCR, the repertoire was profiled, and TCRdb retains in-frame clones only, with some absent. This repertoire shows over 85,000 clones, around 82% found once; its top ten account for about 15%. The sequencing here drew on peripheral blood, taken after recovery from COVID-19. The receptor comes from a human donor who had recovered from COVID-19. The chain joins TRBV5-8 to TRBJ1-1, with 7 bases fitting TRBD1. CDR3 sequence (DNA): TGTGCCAGCAGCAGGGGACAGCTGAACACTGAAGCTTTCTTT. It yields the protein CASSRGQLNTEAFF. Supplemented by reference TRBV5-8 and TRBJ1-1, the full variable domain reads EAGVTQSPTHLIKTRGQQATLRCSPISGHTSVYWYQQALGLGLQFLLWYDEGEERNRGNFPPRFSGRQFPNYSSELNVNALELEDSALYLCASSRGQLNTEAFFGQGTRLTVV.